A single count supports the clone carrying this TCR beta chain. Antigen: not known. V lost 2 bases to trimming and J lost 3 bases, with 13 bases between them. From germline, CDR1 is ENHRY and CDR2 SYGVKD. The CDR3 is made up of 15 amino acids. This sample is drawn from a study of T cell responses to AZD1222 COVID-19 vaccine. General study points: Sampling captured repertoires only after the peak T cell response.

TCRdb's copy holds only in-frame clones and misses some; the assay was immunoSEQ multiplex PCR. This table has fewer than 150,000 clones, approximately 92% appearing once. The chain has TRBV10-3 and TRBJ1-1; a possible D gene is TRBD1 (6 bases). The sequencing used peripheral blood, collected on day 0 of AZD1222 vaccination. The TCR sequence derives from an adult in good health. DNA of the CDR3: TGTGCCATCAGTGAGCACAGGGAAAAGGACACTGAAGCTTTCTTT. This encodes CAISEHREKDTEAFF.